Below are 27 T cell receptor beta chains sequenced from a single sample in a study of CD8 T cells in Susac syndrome (dated by TCRdb to the late 2010s). The method behind the library was the immunoSEQ multiplex PCR assay. RNA was extracted with the RNeasy kit and about 0.45 to 1 ug was reverse transcribed using random hexamers. TCRdb took the public reads, trimmed them with fastp at Q25, ran MiXCR for clone calling and kept in-frame beta chains. Under each unique CDR3 protein, matching rows form one entry showing the most common genes and DNA. This sample gives tens of thousands of distinct CDR3 sequences in total; approximately 96% of them show up just once. Around 0.11% of the sample comes from the top ten. Sequencing was performed on CD4+ T cells from PBMCs. These receptors all stem from a human donor with multiple sclerosis.

The chain couples TRBV7-2 to TRBJ2-7; 8 nucleotides line up with TRBD1. Germline lookup yields CDR1 SGHTA and CDR2 FQGNSA. The junction had 7 bases not matched to a gene; V was cut back by 4 bases and J by 2 bases. The CDR3 covers 15 residues. CDR3 nucleotides: TGTGCCAGCAGCTACTCCGGGACAGGAGCCTACGAGCAGTACTTC. It encodes CASSYSGTGAYEQYF.

The chain has TRBV12-3 or TRBV12-4 and TRBJ1-2; TRBD1 matches at 9 bases. This CDR3 comprises 14 residues. V lost 6 bases, J lost 2 bases, and 4 bases stayed unmatched. CDR3 sequence (DNA): TGTGCCAGCAGCCGACAGGGGGGAAACTATGGCTACACCTTC. This codes for CASSRQGGNYGYTF.

The gene calls are TRBV5-1 and TRBJ1-2, with 7 nucleotides matching TRBD1. Looked up from germline, CDR1 is SGHRS and CDR2 is YFSETQ. Losses at the gene ends were 3 bases for V and 0 bases for J; bases not matched to a gene: 8. This CDR3 has 16 residues. Here the CDR3 reads CASSSLTGYPNYGYTF. CDR3 DNA: TGCGCCAGCAGCTCCTTGACAGGGTATCCTAACTATGGCTACACCTTC.

The gene calls are TRBV11-2 and TRBJ2-3; 8 bases map to TRBD2. CDR1 SGHAT and CDR2 FQNNGV come from the germline V gene. Losses at the gene ends were 2 bases for V and 0 bases for J; bases not matched to a gene: 4. The CDR3 contains 16 residues. The CDR3 nucleotides read TGTGCCAGCAGCTTACTCAGCGGGGGAAGCACAGATACGCAGTATTTT. This translates into CASSLLSGGSTDTQYF.

The J gene is TRBJ1-2, the V gene TRBV5-1; a possible D gene is TRBD1 (6 bases). The germline CDR1 and CDR2 sequences are SGHRS and YFSETQ. Trimming cost V 4 bases and J 2 bases, with 18 bases left between them. The CDR3 totals 16 residues. The CDR3 DNA is TGCGCCAGCAGCGCCACAACTGGGGGCCGCAACTATGGCTACACCTTC. Protein: CASSATTGGRNYGYTF.

The CDR3 region is CATSREGGVGTDTQYF. The CDR3 region has the DNA TGTGCCACCAGCAGAGAGGGCGGGGTAGGCACAGATACGCAGTATTTT. The V and J genes are TRBV15 and TRBJ2-3; D might be TRBD2 (6 bases). Germline CDR1 reads LNHNV; CDR2 reads YYDKDF (reference sequence). The CDR3 covers 16 residues. Deletions cut 0 bases from V and 1 base from J, with 11 bases between.

This clonotype came up once. This rearrangement joins TRBV3-1 to TRBJ2-5; tentative D call: TRBD1 (6 bases). The V and J ends lost 4 bases and 1 base respectively, with 13 bases between them. Germline CDR1 reads LGHDT; CDR2 reads YNNKEL (reference sequence). The CDR3 consists of 15 residues. In DNA, the CDR3 is TGTGCCAGCAGCCGTTGGGGGCGGACCCAAGAGACCCAGTACTTC. Translation gives CASSRWGRTQETQYF.

This chain uses TRBV5-4 with TRBJ2-1; no reliable D call. Germline loops: CDR1 SGHNT, CDR2 YYREEE (reference sequence). There are 13 residues in the CDR3. The ends were cut back, 4 bases at V and 9 bases at J, with 14 bases in the middle. CDR3 residues: CASSLMDRREQFF. In DNA, the CDR3 is TGTGCCAGCAGCCTGATGGATCGCCGTGAGCAGTTCTTC.

The CDR3 protein is CASSTRGHGYTF. The CDR3 DNA reads TGTGCCAGCAGTACCCGGGGCCATGGCTACACCTTC. This chain joins TRBV7-2 and TRBJ1-2; tentative D call: TRBD1 (5 bases). The CDR3 consists of 12 residues. Germline CDR1 and CDR2: SGHTA and FQGNSA. V was pared by 6 bases and J by 6 bases, with 11 bases between.

The V call is TRBV12-3 or TRBV12-4, the J call TRBJ1-2; unclear D gene. The V end was cut by 3 bases, the J end by 2 bases, with 7 bases between. The CDR3 covers 13 residues. The CDR3 DNA is TGTGCCAGCAGTTTCCCGGGGAACTATGGCTACACCTTC. Amino acids: CASSFPGNYGYTF.

The rearrangement joins TRBV12-3 or TRBV12-4 to TRBJ2-7; tentatively, D is TRBD1 (5 bases). Trimming cost V 3 bases and J 5 bases, with 17 bases left between them. The CDR3 contains 15 residues. The CDR3 here is CASSFQRRRADEQYF. Here the CDR3 DNA reads TGTGCCAGCAGTTTCCAACGGCGCAGGGCGGACGAGCAGTACTTC.

The chain couples TRBV7-8 to TRBJ1-6, with D possibly being TRBD1 (5 bases). The V gene's germline CDR1 is SGHVS and CDR2 FQNEAQ. V was cut by 5 bases and J by 7 bases, with 15 bases left in between. The CDR3 consists of 15 residues. CDR3 sequence: CASSRTGTSNSPLHF. In DNA, the CDR3 is TGTGCCAGCAGCCGAACCGGGACGTCGAATTCACCCCTCCACTTT.

The genes are TRBV11-3 and TRBJ1-1; D is unclear. This CDR3 has 14 amino acids. Germline CDR1 is SGHNT and CDR2 is YENEEA. The V gene lost 5 bases and the J gene lost 10 bases, with 20 bases spanning the gap. CDR3 sequence (DNA): TGTGCCAGCAGCGATGTTCCCGGGGTCTTGGGAGCTTTCTTT. Translated: CASSDVPGVLGAFF.

The J gene is TRBJ1-1, the V gene TRBV20-1; 11 bases fit TRBD1. V was clipped by 5 bases and J by 6 bases; unmatched bases: 8. The CDR3 consists of 14 residues. CDR1 is DFQATT, CDR2 SNEGSKA, per germline (reference sequence). DNA for the CDR3: TGCAGTGCTCCACTGGACAGGGGGCTCTCTGAAGCTTTCTTT. This sequence encodes CSAPLDRGLSEAFF.

The V call is TRBV5-6, the J call TRBJ2-5; TRBD2 is a possible D gene (7 bases). This CDR3 has 17 residues. The V end lost 0 bases, the J end lost 6 bases, and 21 bases lay between the germline ends. CDR1 and CDR2 (germline): SGHDT, YYEEEE. CDR3 residues: CASSLEAGATSWKTQYF. Written as DNA, the CDR3 is TGTGCCAGCAGCTTGGAGGCGGGGGCGACCTCCTGGAAGACCCAGTACTTC.

This rearrangement joins TRBV28 to TRBJ1-3, with 8 bases that match TRBD1. J gave up 11 bases and V 5 bases, and 14 bases lay outside the gene matches. Looked up from germline, CDR1 is MDHEN and CDR2 is SYDVKM. The CDR3 spans 15 residues. CDR3 DNA sequence: TGTGCCAGCAGTCCCGGACAGGGAAATATTAAGGCCATATATTTT. Translation gives CASSPGQGNIKAIYF.

The chain couples TRBV7-2 to TRBJ2-1; 9 bases align to TRBD2. CDR1 and CDR2 from the germline V gene are SGHTA and FQGNSA. The junction had 9 bases not matched to a gene; V was cut back by 5 bases and J by 4 bases. This CDR3 contains 16 residues. DNA for the CDR3: TGTGCCAGCAGCCCGCGCGTCCTAGCGGGGTACAATGAGCAGTTCTTC. Its translation is CASSPRVLAGYNEQFF.

This rearrangement joins TRBV12-3 or TRBV12-4 to TRBJ1-6; 7 positions agree with TRBD1. The CDR3 extends over 15 amino acids. The V gene end was trimmed by 4 bases and the J gene end by 2 bases; junction bases not matched to a gene: 2. The CDR3 coding sequence is TGTGCCAGCAGTTACAGGGGAACCTATAATTCACCCCTCCACTTT. Protein sequence: CASSYRGTYNSPLHF.

The chain recombines TRBV11-2 with TRBJ2-6; D possibly corresponds to TRBD1 (5 bases). The CDR3 runs to 17 residues. The ends were cut back, 2 bases at V and 4 bases at J, with 15 bases in the middle. CDR1 is SGHAT, CDR2 FQNNGV, per germline. The DNA of the CDR3 is TGTGCCAGCAGCTTAAGTCCCAGGGTCGTGGGGGCCAACGTCCTGACTTTC. This codes for CASSLSPRVVGANVLTF.

This chain joins TRBV3-1 and TRBJ1-6, with D uncertain. V lost 0 bases, J lost 8 bases, and 8 bases lay in between. The CDR3 sequence is 14 residues long. Germline CDR1 and CDR2: LGHDT and YNNKEL (reference sequence). The CDR3 protein is CASSQEPQDSPLHF. CDR3 in DNA: TGTGCCAGCAGCCAAGAACCTCAAGATTCACCCCTCCACTTT.

The rearrangement uses TRBV19 and TRBJ2-7; 10 bases line up with TRBD1. Trimming removed 6 bases from V and 3 bases from J; junction bases left unmatched: 8. The CDR3 contains 15 residues. The germline V gene has CDR1 LNHDA and CDR2 SQIVND (reference sequence). The CDR3 reads CASSAGQGTFYEQYF. In nucleotides, the CDR3 is TGTGCCAGTAGCGCGGGACAGGGGACATTCTACGAGCAGTACTTC.

The CDR3 loop is CATSSSYNSPLHF. CDR3 sequence (DNA): TGTGCCACCTCGAGCTCCTATAATTCACCCCTCCACTTT. The chain recombines TRBV12-3 or TRBV12-4 with TRBJ1-6; D remains ambiguous. CDR3 size: 13 residues. Trimming left V 10 bases short and J 0 bases short, with 7 bases between.

The rearrangement uses TRBV9 and TRBJ2-1; possibly TRBD2 for D (6 bases). This CDR3 contains 15 residues. The V gene's germline CDR1 is SGDLS and CDR2 YYNGEE. Trimming left V 4 bases short and J 4 bases short, with 15 bases between. The CDR3 sequence: CASSPQVGGYNEQFF. The DNA of the CDR3 is TGTGCCAGCAGCCCCCAGGTGGGGGGTTACAATGAGCAGTTCTTC.

The chain has TRBV20-1 and TRBJ2-5; 9 nucleotides line up with TRBD2. Germline V gives CDR1 DFQATT, CDR2 SNEGSKA (reference sequence). V shed 6 bases, J shed 4 bases, and the junction held 9 bases outside the gene matches. The CDR3 sequence is 14 residues long. As DNA, the CDR3 is TGCAGTGCCACAAGAGCGGGGGGTACAGAGACCCAGTACTTC. It translates to CSATRAGGTETQYF.

V is TRBV25-1 and J is TRBJ1-1, with D possibly TRBD1 on 6 matching bases. The V end was cut by 4 bases, the J end by 4 bases, with 13 bases between. Germline V gives CDR1 MGHDK, CDR2 SYGVNS. This CDR3 spans 14 amino acids. CDR3 residues: CASSVGGAGTEAFF. CDR3 DNA sequence: TGTGCCAGCAGTGTGGGGGGGGCCGGCACTGAAGCTTTCTTT.

In this sample, this clonotype turned up once. The J gene is TRBJ1-1, the V gene TRBV4-2; the D gene is possibly TRBD1 (5 bases). Germline CDR1 LGHNA, CDR2 YNFKEQ. CDR3 size: 15 residues. The V and J ends lost 5 bases and 3 bases respectively, with 16 bases between them. The CDR3 DNA follows: TGTGCCAGCAGCAGCCACGGGATGGGGGACACTGAAGCTTTCTTT. It translates to CASSSHGMGDTEAFF.

The rearrangement joins TRBV11-2 to TRBJ1-1, with D perhaps TRBD1 (5 bases). V lost 5 bases and J lost 6, with 16 bases in between. The germline CDR1 and CDR2 sequences are SGHAT and FQNNGV. The CDR3 length is 14 residues. CDR3 region: CASSLGGGKAEAFF. The CDR3 DNA reads TGTGCCAGCAGCCTTGGGGGGGGGAAGGCTGAAGCTTTCTTT.